This T cell receptor beta chain came from a study of OX40 agonist ivuxolimab in advanced cancers. Study overall: Ivuxolimab, an agonistic anti-OX40 (CD134) antibody, was given to patients. Aged roughly 23 to 79 with a mean of 60 years, they were almost 85% male.

Whole-study findings and limits: Clonal expansion from baseline to week 6 occurred in both CD4+ and CD8+ T cells.

Repertoires were generated with immunoSEQ multiplex PCR, while TCRdb's copy carries only in-frame clones and drops some. The table has 94,000 or so clones, around four fifths seen once; the top ten hold approximately 1.2%. As to this clone: The target antigen is unknown.

The sequences come from CD4+ or CD8+ T cells sorted from blood, collected in a trial of the OX40 agonist ivuxolimab. The source of this sequence is an adult with an advanced solid tumor such as melanoma, head and neck, liver or kidney cancer.

CDR3 region: CASRGGQGGGETQYF. CDR3 nucleotide sequence: TGCGCCAGCAGGGGTGGACAGGGGGGAGGGGAGACCCAGTACTTC. This chain links TRBV10-2 with TRBJ2-5; 10 bases line up with TRBD1. V lost 6 bases to trimming and J lost 5 bases; unmatched junction nucleotides: 9. The CDR3 has 15 residues. Germline lookup yields CDR1 WSHSY and CDR2 SAAADI.